This entry concerns a single T cell receptor (beta chain). This record comes from a study of T cells in Graves' hyperthyroidism and ophthalmopathy. Amplification targeted TCR beta CDR3 regions from RNA transcripts. First-round RT-PCR with HTBI primers amplified the TCR CDR3 region. One entry per CDR3 protein results from TCRdb running MiXCR on the multiplex PCR reads. The table has approximately 620,000 distinct CDR3 sequences, more than 15% seen once. Exclusion of patients followed from uncontrolled infection, other autoimmune disease, pregnancy or lactation. The CDR3 is 13 amino acids. V lost 0 bases to trimming and J lost 12 bases; unmatched junction nucleotides: 6. The germline gives CDR1 KGHDR, CDR2 SFDVKD.

Sequencing was performed on blood. This chain links TRBV24-1 with TRBJ2-7, with 8 bases matching TRBD2. The origin of this receptor is a woman between 40 and 55 years old with Graves' ophthalmopathy. As DNA, the CDR3 is TGTGCCACCAGTGATTTGCGCCGGGAGGGGCGGTACTTC. Its protein product is CATSDLRREGRYF.